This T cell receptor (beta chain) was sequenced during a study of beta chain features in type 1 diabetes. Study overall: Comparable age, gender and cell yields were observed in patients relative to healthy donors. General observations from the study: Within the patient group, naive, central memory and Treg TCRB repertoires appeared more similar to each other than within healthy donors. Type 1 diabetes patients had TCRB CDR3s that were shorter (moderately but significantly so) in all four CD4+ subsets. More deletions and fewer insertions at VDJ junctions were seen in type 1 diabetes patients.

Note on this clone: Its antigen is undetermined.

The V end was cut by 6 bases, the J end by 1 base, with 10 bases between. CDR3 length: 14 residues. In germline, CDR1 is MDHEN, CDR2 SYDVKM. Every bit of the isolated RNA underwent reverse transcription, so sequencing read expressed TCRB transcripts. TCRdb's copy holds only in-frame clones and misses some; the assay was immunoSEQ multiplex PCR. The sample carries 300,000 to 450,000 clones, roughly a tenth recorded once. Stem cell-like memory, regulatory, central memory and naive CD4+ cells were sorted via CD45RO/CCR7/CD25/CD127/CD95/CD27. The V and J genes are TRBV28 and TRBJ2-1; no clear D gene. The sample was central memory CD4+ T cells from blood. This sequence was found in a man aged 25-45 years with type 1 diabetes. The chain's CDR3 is CASRGRGSYNEQFF. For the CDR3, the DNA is TGTGCCAGCAGGGGCCGAGGATCCTACAATGAGCAGTTCTTC.